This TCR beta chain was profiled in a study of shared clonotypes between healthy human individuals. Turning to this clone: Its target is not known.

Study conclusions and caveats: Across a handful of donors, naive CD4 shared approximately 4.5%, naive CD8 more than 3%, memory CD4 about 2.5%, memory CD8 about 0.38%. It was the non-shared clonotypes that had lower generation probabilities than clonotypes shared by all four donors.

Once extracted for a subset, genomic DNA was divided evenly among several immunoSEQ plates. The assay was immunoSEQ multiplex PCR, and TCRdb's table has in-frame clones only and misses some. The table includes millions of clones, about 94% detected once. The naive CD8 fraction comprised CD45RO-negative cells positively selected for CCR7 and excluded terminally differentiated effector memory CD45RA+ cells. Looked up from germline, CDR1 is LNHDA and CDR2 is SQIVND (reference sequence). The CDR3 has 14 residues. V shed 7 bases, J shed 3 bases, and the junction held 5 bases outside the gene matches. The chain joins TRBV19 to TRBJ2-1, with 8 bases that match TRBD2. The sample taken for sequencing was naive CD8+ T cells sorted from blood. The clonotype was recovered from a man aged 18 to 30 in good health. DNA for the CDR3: TGTGCCAGTAACCCTAGCGGGCTCTACAATGAGCAGTTCTTC. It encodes CASNPSGLYNEQFF.